The source of this TCR beta chain is a study of graft-versus-host responses after intestinal transplantation. Graft-derived tissue was subjected to processing to liberate intraepithelial and lamina propria lymphocytes. Data came from immunoSEQ multiplex PCR; TCRdb stores just in-frame clones and leaves some out. The data show approximately 63,000 clones, 75% to 90% seen once. Points from the study as a whole: Detected in recipient marrow were GvH clones, some of which were first observed in ileum or blood.

About this clone: Its target is not known.

From germline, CDR1 is MDHEN and CDR2 SYDVKM. The CDR3 is 15 residues long. V was clipped by 3 bases and J by 5 bases, with 16 bases between them. The sample consisted of ileum tissue, taken around 350 days after transplant. The chain uses TRBV28 and TRBJ1-2, with no clear D. This clonotype originated in a human patient who received an intestinal transplant, so some T cells may come from the graft donor. The CDR3 here is CASSFLALSSYGYTF. The CDR3 nucleotides read TGTGCCAGCAGTTTTTTGGCTCTTAGCTCGTATGGCTACACCTTC.